This TCR beta chain was captured by sequencing in a study of blood T cells in healthy people across ages. This CDR3 comprises 13 residues. From germline, CDR1 is SGHTA and CDR2 FQGNSA. Next came a second PCR, run for roughly 7 to 12 cycles, which used a sample-barcoded 5' primer along with a J-beta primer mix. One entry per CDR3 protein, called by TCRdb with MiXCR from the 5' RACE reads. The data contain 800,000 or so distinct CDR3 sequences, approximately 25% of them singletons. In its sample, this clonotype was seen a few times. These data also formed part of another study, on T cells of mothers and their children.

This sequence was found in a boy between 5 and 17 years old in good health. V gene TRBV7-2 combines with J gene TRBJ2-5; either TRBD1 or TRBD2 may supply D (7 bases each). With the DNA end fitting TRBJ2-7 better, the J assignment may be wrong. Source material: blood. As DNA, the CDR3 is TGTGCCAGCAGGTCAGGGGGGGCCGGCGAGCAGTACTTC. This codes for CASRSGGAGEQYF.